A single sample is the source of the 26 T cell receptor beta chains below, sequenced in a study of regulatory T cells in long-lasting Graves disease. The sample's time point: persistent/refractory GD, antithyroid drugs over 5 years with positive TRAb. From PBMCs, RNA was extracted and then used to make the TCR library. In building TCR beta libraries, iRepertoire HTBI primers were used together with Arm-PCR of CDR3 regions. TCRdb called the multiplex PCR reads again in MiXCR, with one record for every CDR3 protein. Altogether about 290,000 distinct CDR3 sequences are present, roughly a fifth being singletons, with the ten largest covering more than 50%. Source: peripheral blood mononuclear cells (PBMCs), taken when the disease was refractory, from a patient treated with antithyroid drugs. These receptors were taken from a female donor with Graves disease.

A word on this clonotype: One base away lies a much larger clone, so this may be a sequencing read error. The chain couples TRBV7-7 to TRBJ2-7; 13 positions agree with TRBD2. The CDR3 totals 15 residues. CDR1 is SSHAT, CDR2 FNYEAQ, per germline (reference sequence). The CDR3 sequence is CASSSGLAGIGEQYF. In DNA, the CDR3 is TGTGCTAGCAGCTCGGGACTAGCGGGAATAGGAGAGCAGTACTTC.

Regarding this clonotype: A single base separates this from a much larger clone, so it may be a read error. No conserved phenylalanine or tryptophan ends this CDR3, so it is likely a read error. This rearrangement joins TRBV11-2 to TRBJ2-7; tentatively, D is TRBD1 (6 bases). Germline loops: CDR1 SGHAT, CDR2 FQNNGV. The germline V and J ends were trimmed by 2 bases and 4 bases, with 18 bases remaining between them. The CDR3 extends over 16 amino acids. The CDR3 spells CASSLRSPRGFYEQYS. DNA of the CDR3: TGTGCCAGCAGCTTAAGGTCTCCTAGGGGGTTTTACGAGCAGTACTCC.

This clonotype was counted at least ten times. This sequence joins TRBV28 and TRBJ2-2; TRBD2 matches 8 bases. With 5 bases clipped from V and 6 bases from J, the junction kept 11 bases outside the gene matches. CDR3 length: 16 residues. The germline V gene encodes CDR1 MDHEN and CDR2 SYDVKM. The CDR3 coding sequence is TGTGCCAGCAGTAAACGGGAGGGCAGTATGGCCGGGGAGCTGTTTTTT. Its protein product is CASSKREGSMAGELFF.

This clonotype was seen many times. The J gene is TRBJ2-7, the V gene TRBV2, with 15 nucleotides matching TRBD2. The trim removed 4 bases at V and 0 bases at J, leaving 7 bases unmatched. This CDR3 region has 18 residues. The V gene's germline CDR1 is SNHLY and CDR2 FYNNEI. The CDR3: CASSGGLAGGKSSYEQYF. The CDR3 DNA reads as TGTGCCAGCAGTGGTGGACTAGCGGGAGGGAAGAGCTCCTACGAGCAGTACTTC.

The V call is TRBV9, the J call TRBJ1-2, with 7 positions matching TRBD1. Trimming took 4 bases from V and 7 from J; bases not matched to a gene: 10. Germline values: CDR1 SGDLS, CDR2 YYNGEE. CDR3 size: 14 residues. CDR3 coding DNA: TGTGCCAGCAGCCAAGCGGGACAGCTATGTGGCTACACCTTC. Its translation is CASSQAGQLCGYTF. Complete variable domain (other parts from reference TRBV9 and TRBJ1-2): DSGVTQTPKHLITATGQRVTLRCSPRSGDLSVYWYQQSLDQGLQFLIQYYNGEERAKGNILERFSAQQFPDLHSELNLSSLELGDSALYFCASSQAGQLCGYTFGSGTRLTVV.

Comment on this clonotype: A clone one base away is much larger, so this may be a read error. This CDR3 is missing its conserved last phenylalanine or tryptophan, likely due to a read error. CDR3 in DNA: TGCAGTGCCCGCAGGGGGCTTGGGACCGGGGAGCTGTTTCTT. Translated, it gives CSARRGLGTGELFL. The chain is built from TRBV20-1 and TRBJ2-2; 8 nucleotides line up with TRBD1. CDR3 length equals 14 residues. V gave up 6 bases and J gave up 5 bases; unmatched junction bases: 8. Germline CDR1 and CDR2: DFQATT and SNEGSKA (reference sequence).

Worth noting for this clonotype: This sequence may be a read error, since a much larger clone differs from it by one base. J is TRBJ1-5 and V is TRBV28; D is unresolved. CDR3 size: 17 residues. In germline, CDR1 is MDHEN, CDR2 SYDVKM. V lost 2 bases, J lost 3 bases, and 17 bases lay in between. The CDR3 is CASSLPISGVDNQPQHF. The DNA for the CDR3 is TGTGCCAGCAGTTTACCCATCTCGGGAGTTGACAATCAGCCCCAGCATTTT. The full variable domain, with the rest looked up from reference TRBV28 and TRBJ1-5, is DVKVTQSSRYLVKRTGEKVFLECVQDMDHENMFWYRQDPGLGLRLIYFSYDVKMKEKGDIPEGYSVSREKKERFSLILESASTNQTSMYLCASSLPISGVDNQPQHFGDGTRLSIL.

The J gene is TRBJ2-2, the V gene TRBV7-9, with TRBD2 matching over 7 bases. Germline loops: CDR1 SEHNR, CDR2 FQNEAQ (reference sequence). The CDR3 is 14 amino acids. The trim removed 5 bases at V and 6 bases at J, leaving 6 bases unmatched. The CDR3 sequence is CASSPVTSPGELFF. The DNA of the CDR3 is TGTGCCAGCAGCCCAGTGACTAGCCCCGGGGAGCTGTTTTTT.

This chain connects TRBV5-6 to TRBJ1-1; D unresolved. V lost 2 bases and J lost 5, with 10 bases in between. Germline V gene sequence: CDR1 SGHDT, CDR2 YYEEEE. CDR3 length equals 13 residues. The DNA for the CDR3 is TGTGCCAGCAGCTTCCCAGCGGGGACTGAAGCTTTCTTT. Its translation: CASSFPAGTEAFF.

The rearrangement uses TRBV20-1 and TRBJ2-1, with D unclear. Germline-derived CDR1 and CDR2 are DFQATT and SNEGSKA (reference sequence). CDR3 length: 14 amino acids. Between the trimmed V and J ends, which lost 0 bases and 5 bases, there was a span of 11 bases. CDR3 coding DNA: TGCAGTGCTAGAGAATACGGCAGGCACAATGAGCAGTTCTTC. This gives the protein CSAREYGRHNEQFF.

This chain joins TRBV12-3 or TRBV12-4 and TRBJ1-5, with D possibly being TRBD1 (6 bases). Trimming took off 5 bases at V and 4 bases at J, with 12 bases between the two ends. CDR3 length: 14 amino acids. Written as DNA, the CDR3 is TGTGCCAGCAGTACGGACAGCCTGAATCAGCCCCAGCATTTT. Translating gives CASSTDSLNQPQHF.

The chain employs TRBV7-9 and TRBJ2-7; 9 nucleotides align to TRBD1. The germline CDR1 and CDR2 sequences are SEHNR and FQNEAQ (reference sequence). This CDR3 region has 14 residues. V was pared by 3 bases and J by 6 bases, with 6 bases of the junction left unmatched. The CDR3 reads CASSLLTGGGEQYF. The CDR3 nucleotides read TGTGCCAGCAGCTTGTTGACAGGGGGTGGCGAGCAGTACTTC.

This chain joins TRBV11-2 and TRBJ1-6, with 9 nucleotides matching TRBD1. The CDR3 is made up of 18 amino acids. Germline assignment: CDR1 SGHAT and CDR2 FQNNGV. After removal of 1 base from V and 0 bases from J, the junction contained 4 bases not matched to a gene. CDR3 amino acids: CASSLVRQGVSYNSPLHF. The CDR3 region has the DNA TGTGCCAGCAGCTTAGTTAGACAGGGGGTCTCCTATAATTCACCCCTCCACTTT.

This clonotype has a count of ten or more. The chain links TRBV20-1 to TRBJ2-5; 8 bases are shared with TRBD1. This CDR3 spans 15 amino acids. Trimming at V came to 0 bases and at J to 5 bases, leaving 8 bases not matched to a gene. Germline lookup yields CDR1 DFQATT and CDR2 SNEGSKA (reference sequence). Here the CDR3 DNA reads TGCAGTGCTAGAGATGGGAGAACAGGGGGTGAGACCCAGTACTTC. It is translated as CSARDGRTGGETQYF.

The rearrangement links TRBV19 to TRBJ1-4; D gene uncertain. Trimming pared 1 base from V and 0 bases from J, leaving 6 bases between. This CDR3 has 15 residues. The germline V gene encodes CDR1 LNHDA and CDR2 SQIVND (reference sequence). CDR3 loop: CASSIVGTTNEKLFF. The CDR3 DNA sequence: TGTGCCAGTAGTATAGTTGGGACAACTAATGAAAAACTGTTTTTT. Filled out from reference TRBV19 and TRBJ1-4, the complete variable domain reads DGGITQSPKYLFRKEGQNVTLSCEQNLNHDAMYWYRQDPGQGLRLIYYSQIVNDFQKGDIAEGYSVSREKKESFPLTVTSAQKNPTAFYLCASSIVGTTNEKLFFGSGTQLSVL.

This chain links TRBV6-5 with TRBJ2-3; 9 nucleotides align to TRBD1. Germline V CDR1 and CDR2: MNHEY, SVGAGI. J was trimmed by 4 bases and V by 1 base; bases with no gene match: 9. The CDR3 covers 17 residues. CDR3 coding DNA: TGTGCCAGCAGTTACTTGGGGGACAGGGAGCCCCCAGATACGCAGTATTTT. As protein: CASSYLGDREPPDTQYF.

The chain recombines TRBV27 with TRBJ1-6; D gene unclear. V was pared by 2 bases and J by 7 bases, with 9 bases between. The CDR3 consists of 14 residues. Germline V gene lookup returns CDR1 MNHEY and CDR2 SMNVEV (reference sequence). CDR3 sequence: CASSLRGNNSPLHF. In DNA, the CDR3 is TGTGCCAGCAGTTTAAGAGGGAACAATTCACCCCTCCACTTT.

The gene calls are TRBV6-1 and TRBJ2-7, with 9 bases matching TRBD2. Trimming took 0 bases from V and 3 from J; bases not matched to a gene: 9. The length of the CDR3 is 17 residues. Per germline, CDR1 MNHNS and CDR2 SASEGT. The CDR3 nucleotides are TGTGCCAGCAGTGAAGCAAGCGCGCTAGCGGGAAACTACGAGCAGTACTTC. It yields the protein CASSEASALAGNYEQYF.

In its sample, this clonotype was seen many times. The chain has TRBV9 and TRBJ2-7; tentatively, D is TRBD1 (5 bases). The germline V gene has CDR1 SGDLS and CDR2 YYNGEE. The ends were cut back, 6 bases at V and 0 bases at J, with 13 bases in the middle. The CDR3 runs 14 residues. CDR3 residues: CASKGWQSSYEQYF. As DNA, the CDR3 is TGTGCCAGCAAGGGGTGGCAGAGCTCCTACGAGCAGTACTTC.

This clonotype was seen repeatedly, ten times or more. The genes are TRBV11-2 and TRBJ1-4; D uncertain. Per the germline V gene, CDR1 is SGHAT and CDR2 is FQNNGV. V dropped 5 bases and J dropped 0 bases, with 4 bases sitting between them. The CDR3 is made up of 13 amino acids. DNA of the CDR3: TGTGCCAGCAGCGTAACAACTAATGAAAAACTGTTTTTT. Encoded protein: CASSVTTNEKLFF.

This clonotype was detected many times. The gene calls are TRBV5-1 and TRBJ2-7, with 7 bases fitting TRBD2. CDR1 SGHRS and CDR2 YFSETQ come from the germline V gene. V gave up 0 bases and J gave up 6 bases; unmatched junction bases: 9. The CDR3 contains 15 residues. Here the CDR3 DNA reads TGCGCCAGCAGCTTGGAGACGCGGGAGAGGAGCGAGCAGTACTTC. Its translation: CASSLETRERSEQYF.

This clonotype was detected ten times or more. The chain recombines TRBV18 with TRBJ1-1; D gene uncertain. There are 13 residues in the CDR3. The germline V gene has CDR1 KGHSH and CDR2 LQKENI. V lost 4 bases, J lost 2 bases, and 8 bases lay in between. The CDR3 DNA reads TGTGCCAGCTCACGTTCACCAAACACTGAAGCTTTCTTT. Its protein is CASSRSPNTEAFF. The full variable domain, its missing parts supplied by reference TRBV18 and TRBJ1-1, is NAGVMQNPRHLVRRRGQEARLRCSPMKGHSHVYWYRQLPEEGLKFMVYLQKENIIDESGMPKERFSAEFPKEGPSILRIQQVVRGDSAAYFCASSRSPNTEAFFGQGTRLTVV.

J is TRBJ2-5 and V is TRBV6-1; 10 nucleotides agree with TRBD2. V shed 4 bases and J 2 bases; nucleotides not matched to a gene: 1. The length of the CDR3 is 14 residues. Per the germline V gene, CDR1 is MNHNS and CDR2 is SASEGT. This CDR3 is CASSVLAGQETQYF. CDR3 coding DNA: TGTGCCAGCAGTGTACTAGCGGGACAAGAGACCCAGTACTTC.

This clonotype was observed a handful of times. A much larger clone lies one base from this, so it may be a read error. The V call is TRBV28, the J call TRBJ1-1; D is uncertain. The CDR3 loop spans 15 amino acids. V shed 7 bases and J shed 0 bases, with 15 bases lying between them. Looked up from germline, CDR1 is MDHEN and CDR2 is SYDVKM. This chain's CDR3 is CASMEAGRLNTEAFF. CDR3 in DNA: TGTGCCAGCATGGAAGCGGGCCGACTGAACACTGAAGCTTTCTTT.

The chain combines TRBV30 with TRBJ2-7; the D gene could be TRBD1 or TRBD2 (5 bases each). Germline V gene lookup returns CDR1 GTSNPN and CDR2 SVGIG (reference sequence). This CDR3 is 15 amino acids long. Trimming took 4 bases from V and 0 from J, leaving 16 bases between them. The CDR3 loop reads CAWNIEGPSSYEQYF. The CDR3 DNA follows: TGTGCCTGGAACATCGAGGGGCCAAGCTCCTACGAGCAGTACTTC.

The chain carries TRBV11-2 and TRBJ2-1, with TRBD1 identical over 7 bases. Germline V gene data show CDR1 as SGHAT and CDR2 as FQNNGV. The CDR3 has 14 amino acids. Trimming took 5 bases from V and 6 from J; bases not matched to a gene: 7. CDR3 DNA: TGTGCCAGCAGCCAGGACAGGCCTTCCAATGAGCAGTTCTTC. Its translation is CASSQDRPSNEQFF. Supplemented by reference TRBV11-2 and TRBJ2-1, the full variable domain reads EAGVAQSPRYKIIEKRQSVAFWCNPISGHATLYWYQQILGQGPKLLIQFQNNGVVDDSQLPKDRFSAERLKGVDSTLKIQPAKLEDSAVYLCASSQDRPSNEQFFGPGTRLTVL.